The clone carrying this T cell receptor (beta chain) was found a few times. Its antigen remains unidentified. The data are from a study of beta chain features in type 1 diabetes. Study-level information: Examination covered around 110 million sorted cells spanning all samples. Notes on the study in general: There was a moderate but significant shortening of TCRB CDR3s in all four CD4+ subsets of Type 1 diabetes patients.

With 3 bases removed from V and 10 bases from J, the gap between germline ends came to 15 bases. CDR3 length: 13 residues. Germline loops: CDR1 MGHRA, CDR2 YSYEKL. The authors took one heparinised blood draw, averaging roughly 100 mL, from each donor. Isolated RNA was reverse transcribed in full, so expressed TCRB transcripts were sequenced. Sequenced by immunoSEQ multiplex PCR; TCRdb stores in-frame clones only, minus some. This table has around 140,000 clones, more than 10% appearing once. V is TRBV4-1 and J is TRBJ1-2, with no clear D. The receptor comes from a man between 18 and 29 years old with type 1 diabetes. The sequencing input was central memory CD4+ T cells from blood. CDR3 protein: CASSHPSVGFYTF. The CDR3 coding sequence is TGCGCCAGCAGCCACCCGAGCGTGGGGTTCTACACCTTC.